This TCR beta chain was captured by sequencing in a study of T cells in tuberculosis. On the study more broadly: A South African cohort included IGRA-negative adolescents, latently infected IGRA-positive adolescents and adults with active tuberculosis. Study-level results: Smaller alpha distances in active tuberculosis partly reflected shorter CDR3-alpha lengths. Smaller distances to GMM-specific TCRs suggested their expansion in active tuberculosis.

On average about 100,000 T cells per donor were immunosequenced. Produced via immunoSEQ multiplex PCR; TCRdb's table is partial and in-frame only. The sample has under 45,000 clones, over 90% seen once. Trimming stripped 1 base from V and 5 bases from J, with 14 bases between. This CDR3 contains 15 residues. The germline CDR1 and CDR2 sequences are LNHDA and SQIVND (reference sequence). In the case of this clone: Its antigen is currently unknown.

Material for sequencing was PBMCs. This chain uses TRBV19 with TRBJ1-1; TRBD1 might be the D (5 bases). The clonotype comes from a donor aged 10-30 years with latent tuberculosis or without tuberculosis infection. CDR3 nucleotide sequence: TGTGCCAGTAGTATAGGACAGACCAGGAGAACTGAAGCTTTCTTT. Protein: CASSIGQTRRTEAFF.